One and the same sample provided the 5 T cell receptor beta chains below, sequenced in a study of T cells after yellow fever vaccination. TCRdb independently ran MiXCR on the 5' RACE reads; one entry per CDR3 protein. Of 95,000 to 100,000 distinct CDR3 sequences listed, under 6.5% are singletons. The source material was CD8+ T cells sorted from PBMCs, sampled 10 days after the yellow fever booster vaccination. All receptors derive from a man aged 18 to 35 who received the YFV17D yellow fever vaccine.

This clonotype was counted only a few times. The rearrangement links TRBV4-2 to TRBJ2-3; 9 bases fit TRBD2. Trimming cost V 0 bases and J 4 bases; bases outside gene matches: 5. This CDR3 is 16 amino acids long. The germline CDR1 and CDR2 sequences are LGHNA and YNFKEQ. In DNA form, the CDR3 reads TGTGCCAGCAGCCAAGATCGGCGGGGGGGCCCAGATACGCAGTATTTT. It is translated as CASSQDRRGGPDTQYF.

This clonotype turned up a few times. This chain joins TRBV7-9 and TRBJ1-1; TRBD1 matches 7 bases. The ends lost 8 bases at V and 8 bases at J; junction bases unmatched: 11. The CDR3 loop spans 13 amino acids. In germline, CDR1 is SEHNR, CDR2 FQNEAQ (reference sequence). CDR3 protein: CASQTTGVVEAFF. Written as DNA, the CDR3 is TGTGCCAGCCAGACTACAGGGGTTGTAGAAGCTTTCTTT. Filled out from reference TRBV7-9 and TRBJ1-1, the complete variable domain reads DTGVSQNPRHKITKRGQNVTFRCDPISEHNRLYWYRQTLGQGPEFLTYFQNEAQLEKSRLLSDRFSAERPKGSFSTLEIQRTEQGDSAMYLCASQTTGVVEAFFGQGTRLTVV.

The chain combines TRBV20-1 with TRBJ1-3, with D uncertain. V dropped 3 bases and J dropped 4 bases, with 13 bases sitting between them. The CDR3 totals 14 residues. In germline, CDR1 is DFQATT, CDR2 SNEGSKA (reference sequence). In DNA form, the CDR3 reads TGCAGTGCTAGGGCCAGGAGTTCCGGAAACACCATATATTTT. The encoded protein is CSARARSSGNTIYF.

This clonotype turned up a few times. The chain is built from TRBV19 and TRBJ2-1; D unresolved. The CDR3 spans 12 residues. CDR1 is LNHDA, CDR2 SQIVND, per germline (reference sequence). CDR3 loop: CATRPAYNEQFF. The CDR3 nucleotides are TGTGCAACCAGGCCAGCCTACAATGAGCAGTTCTTC.

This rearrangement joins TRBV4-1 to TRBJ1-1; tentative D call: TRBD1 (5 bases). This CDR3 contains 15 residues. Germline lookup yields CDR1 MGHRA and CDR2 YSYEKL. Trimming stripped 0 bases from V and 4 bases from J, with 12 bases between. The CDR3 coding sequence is TGCGCCAGCAGCCAAGAAGGAGTGGGGACCACTGAAGCTTTCTTT. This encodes CASSQEGVGTTEAFF.